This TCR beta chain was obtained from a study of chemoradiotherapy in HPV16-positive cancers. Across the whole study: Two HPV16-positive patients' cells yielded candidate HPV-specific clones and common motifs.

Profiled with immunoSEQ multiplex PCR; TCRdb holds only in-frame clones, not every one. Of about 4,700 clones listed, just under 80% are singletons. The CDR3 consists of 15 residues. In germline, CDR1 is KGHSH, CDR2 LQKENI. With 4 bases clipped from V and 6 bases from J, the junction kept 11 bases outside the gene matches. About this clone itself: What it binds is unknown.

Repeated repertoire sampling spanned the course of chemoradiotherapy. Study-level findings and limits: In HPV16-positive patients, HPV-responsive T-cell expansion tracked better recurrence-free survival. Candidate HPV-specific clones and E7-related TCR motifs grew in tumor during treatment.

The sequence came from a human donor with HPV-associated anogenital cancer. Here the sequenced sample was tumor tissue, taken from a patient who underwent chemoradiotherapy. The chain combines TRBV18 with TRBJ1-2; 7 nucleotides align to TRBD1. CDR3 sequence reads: CASSLLGQVEDGYTF. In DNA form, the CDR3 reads TGTGCCAGCTCACTCCTCGGACAGGTCGAAGATGGCTACACCTTC.